The T cell receptor (beta chain) under discussion was sequenced for a study of cytotoxic CD8 clonotypes in ibrutinib-treated CLL. Background on the study: The patients, under 13 relapsed/refractory and more than 14 treatment-naive, included 17 who were IGHV unmutated. Whole-study findings and limits: Baseline clonality exceeded age-matched healthy donors and tracked circulating CD8+ T-cell counts. On treatment, the uncommon public clonotypes contracted or remained stable.

Only in-frame clones appear in the TCRdb table, and some are missing; sequencing was by immunoSEQ multiplex PCR. This table holds almost 85,000 clones, approximately 86% found once. The CDR3 contains 14 residues. V was clipped by 5 bases and J by 1 base, with 14 bases between them. The V gene's germline CDR1 is SQVTM and CDR2 ANQGSEA. As to this clone: Its antigen is unidentified.

The sequence was obtained from a human donor with chronic lymphocytic leukemia. Sequenced material: PBMCs, taken before ibrutinib treatment. The chain uses TRBV29-1 and TRBJ2-5; possibly TRBD1 for D (6 bases). This chain's CDR3 is CSVLDRPFQETQYF. The CDR3 DNA follows: TGCAGCGTTCTAGACAGGCCGTTCCAAGAGACCCAGTACTTC.